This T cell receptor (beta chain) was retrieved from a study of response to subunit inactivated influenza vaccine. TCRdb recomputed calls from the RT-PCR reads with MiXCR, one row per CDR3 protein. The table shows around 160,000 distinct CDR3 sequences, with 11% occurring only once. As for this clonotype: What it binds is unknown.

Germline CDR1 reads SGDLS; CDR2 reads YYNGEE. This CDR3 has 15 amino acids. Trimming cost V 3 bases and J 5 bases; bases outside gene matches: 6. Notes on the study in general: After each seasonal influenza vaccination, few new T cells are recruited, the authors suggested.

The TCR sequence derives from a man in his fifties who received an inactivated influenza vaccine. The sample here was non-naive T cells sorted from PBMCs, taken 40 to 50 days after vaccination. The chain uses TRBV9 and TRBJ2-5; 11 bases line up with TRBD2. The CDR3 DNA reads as TGTGCCAGCAGCGCGCCTAGCGGGGGGTTGGAGACCCAGTACTTC. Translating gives CASSAPSGGLETQYF.